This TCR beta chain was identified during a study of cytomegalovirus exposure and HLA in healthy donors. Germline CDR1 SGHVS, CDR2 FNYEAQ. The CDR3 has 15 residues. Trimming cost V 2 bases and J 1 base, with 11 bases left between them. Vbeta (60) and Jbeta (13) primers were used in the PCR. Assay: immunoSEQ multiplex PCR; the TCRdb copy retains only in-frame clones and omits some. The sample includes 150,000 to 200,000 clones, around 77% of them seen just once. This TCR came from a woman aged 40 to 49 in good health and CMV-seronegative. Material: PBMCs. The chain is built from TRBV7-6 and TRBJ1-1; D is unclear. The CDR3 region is CASSLQDRENTEAFF. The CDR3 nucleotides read TGTGCCAGCAGCTTACAGGATCGGGAGAACACTGAAGCTTTCTTT.